One and the same sample provided the 14 T cell receptor beta chains below, sequenced in a study of blood T cell repertoires in COVID-19. TCRdb's table, derived via immunoSEQ multiplex PCR, lists solely in-frame clones and lacks some. The sample lists roughly 400,000 clones, 88% occurring once. Specimen: PBMCs or T cells enriched from blood (not recorded which). Receptors originate from a woman in her thirties or forties with acute COVID-19.

V is TRBV7-9 and J is TRBJ1-2, with a tentative D call TRBD1 (6 bases). Germline V gene sequence: CDR1 SEHNR, CDR2 FQNEAQ (reference sequence). The CDR3 length is 15 residues. The V end lost 3 bases, the J end lost 3 bases, and 14 bases lay between the germline ends. CDR3 nucleotides: TGTGCCAGCAGCTTTTTACAGGGAGCAGACTATGGCTACACCTTC. This codes for CASSFLQGADYGYTF.

Comment on this clone: The germline gene is not matched at one end of the junction; a read error may be the cause. The chain couples TRBV7-8 to TRBJ2-1; possibly TRBD1 for D (5 bases). From germline, CDR1 is SGHVS and CDR2 FQNEAQ. The CDR3 is made up of 13 amino acids. In DNA form, the CDR3 reads TGTGCCAGCAGCCAACGGACATACACTGAGCAGTTCTTC. Protein: CASSQRTYTEQFF. The full variable domain, completed using reference TRBV7-8 and TRBJ2-1, is GAGVSQSPRYKVAKRGQDVALRCDPISGHVSLFWYQQALGQGPEFLTYFQNEAQLDKSGLPSDRFFAERPEGSVSTLKIQRTQQEDSAVYLCASSQRTYTEQFFGPGTRLTVL.

The rearrangement joins TRBV7-9 to TRBJ2-7; D possibly corresponds to TRBD2 (6 bases). The CDR3 contains 17 residues. The germline V gene encodes CDR1 SEHNR and CDR2 FQNEAQ (reference sequence). V lost 0 bases, J lost 0 bases, and 15 bases lay in between. CDR3 nucleotides: TGTGCCAGCAGCTTAGCGGAGGGCGCCACTAGCTCCTACGAGCAGTACTTC. As protein: CASSLAEGATSSYEQYF.

On this clone itself: At one end the junction does not follow the germline gene, possibly because of a read error. The genes are TRBV19 and TRBJ2-5, with TRBD1 as a possible D gene (5 bases). The V gene's germline CDR1 is LNHDA and CDR2 SQIVND (reference sequence). This CDR3 comprises 13 residues. Here the CDR3 reads CASSVDRREIQYF. CDR3 bases: TGTGCCAGTAGTGTCGACAGAAGAGAGATCCAGTACTTC.

V gene TRBV3-1 (or the pseudogene TRBV3-2) combines with J gene TRBJ2-5, with D hard to call. Deletions cut 3 bases from V and 4 bases from J, with 9 bases between. The CDR3 loop spans 13 amino acids. Germline CDR1 reads LGHDT; CDR2 reads YNNKEL (reference sequence). The CDR3 reads CASSHSRSETQYF. In DNA form, the CDR3 reads TGTGCCAGCAGCCATTCCAGGTCAGAGACCCAGTACTTC.

The chain uses TRBV29-1 and TRBJ1-1; 7 nucleotides align to TRBD1. The CDR3 runs to 16 residues. Germline CDR1 reads SQVTM; CDR2 reads ANQGSEA. Losses at the gene ends were 4 bases for V and 1 base for J; bases not matched to a gene: 12. The CDR3 sequence: CSVGSGQAWRNTEAFF. In nucleotides, the CDR3 is TGCAGCGTTGGGTCCGGACAGGCTTGGAGGAACACTGAAGCTTTCTTT.

V is TRBV7-9 and J is TRBJ1-1, with 7 bases that match TRBD1. Germline V lookup: CDR1 SEHNR, CDR2 FQNEAQ (reference sequence). The length of the CDR3 is 14 residues. The ends lost 4 bases at V and 4 bases at J; junction bases unmatched: 6. The CDR3 loop is CASSSYTGVTEAFF. CDR3 nucleotide sequence: TGTGCCAGCAGCTCCTACACAGGGGTCACTGAAGCTTTCTTT.

The rearrangement joins TRBV3-1 (or the pseudogene TRBV3-2) to TRBJ1-1, with a weak D call TRBD1 (6 bases). Germline CDR1 and CDR2: LGHDT and YNNKEL (reference sequence). V was trimmed by 7 bases and J by 5 bases, leaving 20 bases between them. The CDR3 is 15 residues long. CDR3 DNA: TGTGCCAGCACCCCTGGGCAGGGGAGATGGACTGAAGCTTTCTTT. It specifies CASTPGQGRWTEAFF.

V and J are TRBV25-1 and TRBJ2-2; maybe TRBD1 (5 bases). V lost 5 bases and J lost 4, with 17 bases in between. Per germline, CDR1 MGHDK and CDR2 SYGVNS. This CDR3 has 16 amino acids. CDR3 nucleotide sequence: TGTGCCAGCAGTCCACAGGACCCAGAAACCACCGGGGAGCTGTTTTTT. It specifies CASSPQDPETTGELFF.

This rearrangement joins TRBV30 to TRBJ2-6, with unresolved D. The CDR3 is 15 amino acids. Germline CDR1 GTSNPN, CDR2 SVGIG (reference sequence). V was trimmed by 0 bases and J by 2 bases, leaving 8 bases between them. The CDR3 nucleotides read TGTGCCTGGAGTGTTCGGTCTACTGGGGCCAACGTCCTGACTTTC. Translated: CAWSVRSTGANVLTF.

This chain connects TRBV10-3 to TRBJ2-3, with 12 bases fitting TRBD2. The CDR3 covers 15 residues. Germline V gene sequence: CDR1 ENHRY, CDR2 SYGVKD. V was clipped by 5 bases and J by 2 bases; unmatched bases: 2. DNA for the CDR3: TGTGCCATCAGTCGACTAGCGGGGGACACAGATACGCAGTATTTT. Translated, it gives CAISRLAGDTDTQYF.

The chain recombines TRBV5-4 with TRBJ2-1, with 7 bases aligning to TRBD1. V lost 4 bases to trimming and J lost 6 bases; unmatched junction nucleotides: 13. This CDR3 contains 16 residues. Germline V gene lookup returns CDR1 SGHNT and CDR2 YYREEE (reference sequence). The CDR3 loop reads CASSLPGTANLNEQFF. CDR3 sequence (DNA): TGTGCCAGCAGCCTACCCGGGACAGCGAATCTCAATGAGCAGTTCTTC.

The genes are TRBV10-3 and TRBJ2-7, with 7 positions matching TRBD1. V shed 6 bases and J 2 bases; nucleotides not matched to a gene: 7. Germline V gene data show CDR1 as ENHRY and CDR2 as SYGVKD. The CDR3 spans 14 residues. CDR3 DNA sequence: TGTGCCATCAGCTTGACAGGGAACCCCTACGAGCAGTACTTC. As protein: CAISLTGNPYEQYF.

The rearrangement links TRBV30 to TRBJ1-5, with D unresolved. CDR3 length equals 14 residues. CDR1 is GTSNPN, CDR2 SVGIG, per germline (reference sequence). The V and J ends lost 0 bases and 0 bases respectively, with 6 bases between them. CDR3 coding DNA: TGTGCCTGGAGTGTACTGTATAGCAATCAGCCCCAGCATTTT. Translation: CAWSVLYSNQPQHF.